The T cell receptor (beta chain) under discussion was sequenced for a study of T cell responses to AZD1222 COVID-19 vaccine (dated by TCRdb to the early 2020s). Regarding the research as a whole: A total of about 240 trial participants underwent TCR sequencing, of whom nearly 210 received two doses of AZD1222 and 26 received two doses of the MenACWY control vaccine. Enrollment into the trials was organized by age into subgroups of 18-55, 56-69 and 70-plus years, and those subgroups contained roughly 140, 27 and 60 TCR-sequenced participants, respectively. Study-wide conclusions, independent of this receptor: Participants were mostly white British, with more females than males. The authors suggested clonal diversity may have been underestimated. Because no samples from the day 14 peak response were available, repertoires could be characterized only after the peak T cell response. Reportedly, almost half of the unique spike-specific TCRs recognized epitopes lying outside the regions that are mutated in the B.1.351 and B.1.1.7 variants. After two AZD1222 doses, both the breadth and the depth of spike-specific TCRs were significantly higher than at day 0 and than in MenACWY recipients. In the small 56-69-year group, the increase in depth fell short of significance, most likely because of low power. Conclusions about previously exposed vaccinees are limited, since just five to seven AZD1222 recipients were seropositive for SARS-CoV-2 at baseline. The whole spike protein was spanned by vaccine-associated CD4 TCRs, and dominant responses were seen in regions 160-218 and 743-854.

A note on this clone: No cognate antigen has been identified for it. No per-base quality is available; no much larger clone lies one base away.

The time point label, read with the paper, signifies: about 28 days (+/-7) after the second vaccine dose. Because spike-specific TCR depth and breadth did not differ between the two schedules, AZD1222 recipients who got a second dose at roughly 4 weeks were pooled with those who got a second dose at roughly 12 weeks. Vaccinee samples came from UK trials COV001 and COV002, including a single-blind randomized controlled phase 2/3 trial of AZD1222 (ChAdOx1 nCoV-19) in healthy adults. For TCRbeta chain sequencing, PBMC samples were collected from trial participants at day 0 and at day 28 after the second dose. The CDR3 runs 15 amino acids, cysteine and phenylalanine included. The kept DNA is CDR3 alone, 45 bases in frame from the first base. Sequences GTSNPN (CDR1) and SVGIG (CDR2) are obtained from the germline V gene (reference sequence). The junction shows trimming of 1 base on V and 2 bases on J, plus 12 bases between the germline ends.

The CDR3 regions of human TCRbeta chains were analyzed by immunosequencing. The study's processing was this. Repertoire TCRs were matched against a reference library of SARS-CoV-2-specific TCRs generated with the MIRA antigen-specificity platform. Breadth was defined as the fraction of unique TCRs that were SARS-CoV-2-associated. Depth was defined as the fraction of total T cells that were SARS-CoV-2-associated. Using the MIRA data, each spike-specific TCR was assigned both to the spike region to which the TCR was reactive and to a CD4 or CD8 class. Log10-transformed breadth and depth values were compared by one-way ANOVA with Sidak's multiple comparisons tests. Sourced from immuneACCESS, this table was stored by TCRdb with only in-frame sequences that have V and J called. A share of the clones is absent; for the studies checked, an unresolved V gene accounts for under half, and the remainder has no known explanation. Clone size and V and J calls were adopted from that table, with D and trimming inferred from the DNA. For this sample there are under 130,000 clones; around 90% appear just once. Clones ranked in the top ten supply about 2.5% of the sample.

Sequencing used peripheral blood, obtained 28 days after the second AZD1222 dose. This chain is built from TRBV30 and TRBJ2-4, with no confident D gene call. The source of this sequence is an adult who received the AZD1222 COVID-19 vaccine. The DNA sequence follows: TGTGCCTGGAGTGGTAAAGGGTTTTCCAAAAACATTCAGTACTTC. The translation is CAWSGKGFSKNIQYF.